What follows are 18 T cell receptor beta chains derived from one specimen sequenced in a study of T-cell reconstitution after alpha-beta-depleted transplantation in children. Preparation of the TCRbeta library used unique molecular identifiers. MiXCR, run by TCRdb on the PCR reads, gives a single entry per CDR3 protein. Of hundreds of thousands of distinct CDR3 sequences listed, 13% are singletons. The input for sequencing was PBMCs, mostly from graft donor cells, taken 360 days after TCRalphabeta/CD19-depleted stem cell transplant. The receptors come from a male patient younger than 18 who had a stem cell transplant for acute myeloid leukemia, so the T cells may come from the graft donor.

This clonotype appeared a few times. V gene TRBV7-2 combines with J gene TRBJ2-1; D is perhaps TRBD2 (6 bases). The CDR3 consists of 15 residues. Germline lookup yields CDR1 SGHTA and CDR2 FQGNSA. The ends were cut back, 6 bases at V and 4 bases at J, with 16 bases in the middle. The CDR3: CASSFSGGVYNEQFF. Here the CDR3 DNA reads TGTGCCAGCAGTTTTAGCGGAGGGGTGTACAATGAGCAGTTCTTC.

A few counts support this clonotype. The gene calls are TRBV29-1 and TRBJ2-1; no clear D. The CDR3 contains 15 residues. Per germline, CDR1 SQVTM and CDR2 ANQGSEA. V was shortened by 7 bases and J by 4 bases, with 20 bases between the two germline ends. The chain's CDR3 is CSARVWVGSYNEQFF. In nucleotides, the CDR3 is TGCAGCGCCCGAGTCTGGGTAGGAAGTTACAATGAGCAGTTCTTC.

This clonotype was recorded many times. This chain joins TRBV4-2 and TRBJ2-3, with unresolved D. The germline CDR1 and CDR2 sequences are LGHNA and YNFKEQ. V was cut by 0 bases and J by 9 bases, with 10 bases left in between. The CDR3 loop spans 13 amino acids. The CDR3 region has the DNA TGTGCCAGCAGCCAAGACGATACGGACACGCAGTATTTT. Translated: CASSQDDTDTQYF.

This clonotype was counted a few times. The CDR3 coding sequence is TGTGCCAGCAACGTCGGGACAAACACCGGGGAGCTGTTTTTT. Translating it yields CASNVGTNTGELFF. The rearrangement joins TRBV2 to TRBJ2-2, with D possibly being TRBD1 (6 bases). The germline V gene has CDR1 SNHLY and CDR2 FYNNEI. CDR3 length equals 14 residues. The V end lost 7 bases, the J end lost 2 bases, and 11 bases lay between the germline ends.

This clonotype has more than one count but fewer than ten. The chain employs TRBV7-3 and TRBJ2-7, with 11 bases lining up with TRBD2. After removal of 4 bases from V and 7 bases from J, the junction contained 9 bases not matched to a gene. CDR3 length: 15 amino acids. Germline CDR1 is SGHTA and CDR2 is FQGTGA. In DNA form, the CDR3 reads TGTGCCAGCAGCTCTAGGCCGGGACTAGCGGAAGAGCAGTACTTC. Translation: CASSSRPGLAEEQYF.

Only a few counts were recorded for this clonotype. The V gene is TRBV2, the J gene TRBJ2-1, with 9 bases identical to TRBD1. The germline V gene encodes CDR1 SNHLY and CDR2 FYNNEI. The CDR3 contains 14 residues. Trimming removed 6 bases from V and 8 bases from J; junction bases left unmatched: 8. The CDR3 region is CASSLRDRADEQFF. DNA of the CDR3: TGTGCCAGCAGCCTCCGGGACAGGGCTGATGAGCAGTTCTTC.

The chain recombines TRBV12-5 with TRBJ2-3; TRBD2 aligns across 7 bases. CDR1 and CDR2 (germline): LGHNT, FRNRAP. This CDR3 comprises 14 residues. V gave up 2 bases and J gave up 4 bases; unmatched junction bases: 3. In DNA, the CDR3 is TGTGCTAGTGGTTTGTCCGGGAGGCCAGATACGCAGTATTTT. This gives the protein CASGLSGRPDTQYF.

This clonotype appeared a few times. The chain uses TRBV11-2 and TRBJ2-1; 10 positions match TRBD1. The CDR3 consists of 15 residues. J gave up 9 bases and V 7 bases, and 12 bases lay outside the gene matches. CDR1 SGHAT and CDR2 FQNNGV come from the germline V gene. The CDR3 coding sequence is TGTGCCAGCACCATAGGGGACAGGGGACTTCTTGAGCAGTTCTTC. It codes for CASTIGDRGLLEQFF.

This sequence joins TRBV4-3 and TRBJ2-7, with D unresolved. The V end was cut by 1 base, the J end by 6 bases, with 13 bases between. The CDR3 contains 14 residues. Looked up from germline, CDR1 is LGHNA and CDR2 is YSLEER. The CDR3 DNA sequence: TGCGCCAGCAGCCAAGTTCCCGTACGAAGCGAGCAGTACTTC. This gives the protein CASSQVPVRSEQYF.

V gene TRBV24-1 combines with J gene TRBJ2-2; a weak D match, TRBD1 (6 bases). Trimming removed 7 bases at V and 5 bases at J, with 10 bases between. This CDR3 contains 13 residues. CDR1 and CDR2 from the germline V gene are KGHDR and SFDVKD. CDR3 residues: CATRQGSTGELFF. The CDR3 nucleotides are TGTGCCACCAGACAGGGTTCAACCGGGGAGCTGTTTTTT.

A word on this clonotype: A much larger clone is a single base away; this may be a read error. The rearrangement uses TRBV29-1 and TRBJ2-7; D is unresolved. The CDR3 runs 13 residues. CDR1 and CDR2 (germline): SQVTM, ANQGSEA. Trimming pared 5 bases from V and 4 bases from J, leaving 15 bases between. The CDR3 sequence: CSVSSRLPYEQYF. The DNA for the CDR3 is TGCAGCGTTTCGAGCAGGTTGCCTTACGAGCAGTACTTC.

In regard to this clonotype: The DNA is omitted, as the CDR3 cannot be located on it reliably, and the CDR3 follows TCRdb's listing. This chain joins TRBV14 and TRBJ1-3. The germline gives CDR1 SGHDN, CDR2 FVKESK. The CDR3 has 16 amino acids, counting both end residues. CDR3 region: CASSPNFGPAGNTIYF.

The chain's CDR3 is CASSLGGARYNEQFF. CDR3 sequence (DNA): TGCGCCAGCAGCTTGGGGGGGGCGCGATACAATGAGCAGTTCTTC. The chain employs TRBV5-1 and TRBJ2-1; D might be TRBD1 or TRBD2, each matching 6 bases. The CDR3 runs to 15 residues. V was pared by 0 bases and J by 4 bases, with 11 bases between. Germline CDR1 reads SGHRS; CDR2 reads YFSETQ.

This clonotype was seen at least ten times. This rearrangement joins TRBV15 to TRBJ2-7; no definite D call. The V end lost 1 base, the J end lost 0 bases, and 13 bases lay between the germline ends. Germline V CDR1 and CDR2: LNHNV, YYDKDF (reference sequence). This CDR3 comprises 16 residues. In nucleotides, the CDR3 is TGTGCCACCAGCAGAGCGCGATCCGAAAGCTCCTACGAGCAGTACTTC. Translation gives CATSRARSESSYEQYF.

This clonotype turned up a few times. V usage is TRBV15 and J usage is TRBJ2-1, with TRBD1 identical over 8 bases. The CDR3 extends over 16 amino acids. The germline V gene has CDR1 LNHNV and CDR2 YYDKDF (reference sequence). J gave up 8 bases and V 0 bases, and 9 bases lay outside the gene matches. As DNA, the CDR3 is TGTGCCACCAGCAGAGATCTTCAGGGGGCATGGGATGAGCAGTTCTTC. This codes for CATSRDLQGAWDEQFF. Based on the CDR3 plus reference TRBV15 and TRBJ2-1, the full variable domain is DAMVIQNPRYQVTQFGKPVTLSCSQTLNHNVMYWYQQKSSQAPKLLFHYYDKDFNNEADTPDNFQSRRPNTSFCFLDIRSPGLGDTAMYLCATSRDLQGAWDEQFFGPGTRLTVL.

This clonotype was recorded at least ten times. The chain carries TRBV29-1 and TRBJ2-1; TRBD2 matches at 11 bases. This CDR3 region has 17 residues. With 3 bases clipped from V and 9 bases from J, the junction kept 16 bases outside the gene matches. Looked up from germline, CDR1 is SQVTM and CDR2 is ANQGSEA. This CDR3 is CSVDLALRLAGRVEQFF. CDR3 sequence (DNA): TGCAGCGTTGACCTGGCCTTACGACTAGCGGGAAGGGTTGAGCAGTTCTTC.

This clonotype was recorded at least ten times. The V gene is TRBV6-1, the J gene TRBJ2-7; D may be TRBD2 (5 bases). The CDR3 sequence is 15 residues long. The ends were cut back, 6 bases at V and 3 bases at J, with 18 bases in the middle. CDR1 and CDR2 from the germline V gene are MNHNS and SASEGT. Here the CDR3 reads CASSGVEAPIYEQYF. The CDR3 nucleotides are TGTGCCAGCAGCGGGGTTGAGGCTCCGATCTACGAGCAGTACTTC.

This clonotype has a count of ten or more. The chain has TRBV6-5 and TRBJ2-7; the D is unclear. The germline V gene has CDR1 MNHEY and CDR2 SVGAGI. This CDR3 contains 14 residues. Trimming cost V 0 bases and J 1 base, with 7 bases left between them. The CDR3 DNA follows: TGTGCCAGCAGTTACTCAGGCAGTTCCTACGAGCAGTACTTC. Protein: CASSYSGSSYEQYF.